This TCR beta chain emerged from a study of identical twins. General study points: Without tracking the same donors, conclusions rested on cross-sectional statistical analysis. Memory repertoires showed no such pattern, whereas abundant cord blood beta clonotypes carried fewer insertions.

Germline V gene sequence: CDR1 DFQATT, CDR2 SNEGSKA (reference sequence). Trimming took 5 bases from V and 1 from J, leaving 14 bases between them. The CDR3 runs to 14 residues. MiXCR, run by TCRdb on the 5' RACE reads, gives a single entry per CDR3 protein. The sample has hundreds of thousands of distinct CDR3 sequences, around an eighth seen once. This clonotype was observed a handful of times. Its antigen is unknown. A further study also used this sample, focusing on yellow fever vaccine responses in identical twins.

This receptor was obtained from a woman aged 18-29 years in good health. The gene calls are TRBV20-1 and TRBJ1-1, with D perhaps matching TRBD1 (5 bases). The specimen sequenced was PBMCs. As DNA, the CDR3 is TGCAGTGCTGGACGTTTGGGGGGGAACACTGAAGCTTTCTTT. Protein sequence: CSAGRLGGNTEAFF.